This TCR beta chain was documented in a study of Ad26.COV2.S vaccination and SARS-CoV-2 variants. Study summary: Donor was in the COV1001 Ad26.COV2.S trial arm.

The method was immunoSEQ multiplex PCR; TCRdb's version includes in-frame clones alone and lacks a portion of them. Altogether about 410,000 clones are present, roughly 90% being singletons, with the ten largest covering over 1.5%. The treatment is: roughly 19 received Ad26.COV2.S at low or high dose, single or two shots; about five received placebo; per-sample allocation not given. At day 63 after the first vaccine or placebo injection, samples were drawn. The CDR3 has 15 amino acids. Trimming left V 5 bases short and J 4 bases short, with 13 bases between. The V gene's germline CDR1 is KGHDR and CDR2 SFDVKD.

The receptor was isolated from a person between 18 and 65 years old who received the Ad26.COV2.S COVID-19 vaccine or a placebo. The input for sequencing was peripheral blood, taken in a trial of Ad26.COV2.S vaccine versus placebo. The gene calls are TRBV24-1 and TRBJ2-2; D possibly uses TRBD1 or TRBD2 (6 bases each). CDR3 DNA: TGTGCCACCAGTGCCGGGGGCTGGGGCACCGGGGAGCTGTTTTTT. Translation gives CATSAGGWGTGELFF.